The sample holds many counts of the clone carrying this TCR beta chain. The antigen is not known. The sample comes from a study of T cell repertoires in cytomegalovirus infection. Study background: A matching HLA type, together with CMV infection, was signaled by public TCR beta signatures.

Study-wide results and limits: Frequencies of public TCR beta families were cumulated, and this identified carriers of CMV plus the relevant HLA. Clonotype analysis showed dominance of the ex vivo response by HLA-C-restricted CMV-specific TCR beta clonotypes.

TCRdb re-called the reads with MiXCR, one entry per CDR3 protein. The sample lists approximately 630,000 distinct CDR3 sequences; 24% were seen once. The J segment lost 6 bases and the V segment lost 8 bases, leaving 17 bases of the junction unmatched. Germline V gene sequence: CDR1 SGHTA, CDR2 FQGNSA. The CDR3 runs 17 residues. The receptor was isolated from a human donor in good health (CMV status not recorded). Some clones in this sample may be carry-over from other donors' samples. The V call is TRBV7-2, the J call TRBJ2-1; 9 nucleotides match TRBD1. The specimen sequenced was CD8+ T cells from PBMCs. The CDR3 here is CASLQGSGTGIGNEQFF. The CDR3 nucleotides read TGTGCCAGCTTACAAGGTTCCGGGACAGGGATCGGCAATGAGCAGTTCTTC.